This paragraph reports one TCR beta chain. No antigen is known for it. These data belong to a study of shared clonotypes between healthy human individuals. Study background: Each donor had three CD4 naive, three CD4 memory, two CD8 naive and one CD8 memory plate. General study results and limits: Compared with clonotypes that all four donors shared, non-shared clonotypes had lower generation probabilities.

Using immunoSEQ multiplex PCR, the repertoire was profiled, and TCRdb retains in-frame clones only, with some absent. The data contain nearly 1,000,000 clones, 60% to 85% of them singletons. Participating donors were healthy, HIV-negative adults free of recent acute infections or vaccinations. CDR3 length: 17 residues. CDR1 and CDR2 from the germline V gene are SGDLS and YYNGEE. V was shortened by 0 bases and J by 5 bases, with 17 bases between the two germline ends. This TCR was recovered from a man aged 18 to 29 in good health. Sequencing used memory CD4+ T cells sorted from blood. Documented subset: CD45RA-negative fraction. This chain uses TRBV9 with TRBJ2-2; the D gene is possibly TRBD1 (6 bases). CDR3 amino acids: CASSVGGTGSLTGELFF. The DNA of the CDR3 is TGTGCCAGCAGCGTAGGAGGAACAGGGTCGCTAACCGGGGAGCTGTTTTTT.